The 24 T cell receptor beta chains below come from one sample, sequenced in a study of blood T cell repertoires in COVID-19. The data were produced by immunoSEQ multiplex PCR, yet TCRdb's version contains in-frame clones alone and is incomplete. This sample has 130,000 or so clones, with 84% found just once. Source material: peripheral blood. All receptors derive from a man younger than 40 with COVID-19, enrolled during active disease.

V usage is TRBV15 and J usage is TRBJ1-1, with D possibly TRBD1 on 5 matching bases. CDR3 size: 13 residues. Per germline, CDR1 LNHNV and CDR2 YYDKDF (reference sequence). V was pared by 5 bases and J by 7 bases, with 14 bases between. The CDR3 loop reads CATSPGGKGEAFF. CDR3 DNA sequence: TGTGCCACCAGCCCTGGGGGGAAGGGTGAAGCTTTCTTT.

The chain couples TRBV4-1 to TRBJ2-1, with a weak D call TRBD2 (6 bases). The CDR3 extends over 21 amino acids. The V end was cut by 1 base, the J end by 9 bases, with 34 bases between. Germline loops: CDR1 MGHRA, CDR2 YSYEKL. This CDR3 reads CASSQVGVSGGLSPDPGEQFF. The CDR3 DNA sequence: TGCGCCAGCAGCCAAGTTGGGGTTTCAGGAGGGCTTTCTCCCGACCCGGGTGAGCAGTTCTTC.

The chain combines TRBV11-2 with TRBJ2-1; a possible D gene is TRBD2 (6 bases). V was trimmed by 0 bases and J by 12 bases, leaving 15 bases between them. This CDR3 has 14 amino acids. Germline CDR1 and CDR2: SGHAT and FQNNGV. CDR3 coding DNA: TGTGCCAGCAGCTTAGATTCTGGCGGGATCAGGCAGTTCTTC. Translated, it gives CASSLDSGGIRQFF. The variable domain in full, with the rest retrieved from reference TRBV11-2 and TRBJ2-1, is EAGVAQSPRYKIIEKRQSVAFWCNPISGHATLYWYQQILGQGPKLLIQFQNNGVVDDSQLPKDRFSAERLKGVDSTLKIQPAKLEDSAVYLCASSLDSGGIRQFFGPGTRLTVL.

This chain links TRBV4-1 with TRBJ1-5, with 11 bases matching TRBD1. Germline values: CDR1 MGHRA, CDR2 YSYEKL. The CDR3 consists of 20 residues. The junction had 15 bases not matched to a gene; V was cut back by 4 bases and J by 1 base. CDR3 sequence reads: CASSLTLGQGVRRSNQPQHF. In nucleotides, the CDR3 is TGCGCCAGCAGCCTCACCCTGGGACAGGGGGTTCGAAGAAGCAATCAGCCCCAGCATTTT.

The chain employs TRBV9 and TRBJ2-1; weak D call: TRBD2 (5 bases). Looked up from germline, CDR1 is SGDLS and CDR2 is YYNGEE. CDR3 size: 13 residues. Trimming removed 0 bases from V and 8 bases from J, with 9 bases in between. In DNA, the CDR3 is TGTGCCAGCAGCGTAGGAGGGTCCCATGAGCAGTTCTTC. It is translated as CASSVGGSHEQFF.

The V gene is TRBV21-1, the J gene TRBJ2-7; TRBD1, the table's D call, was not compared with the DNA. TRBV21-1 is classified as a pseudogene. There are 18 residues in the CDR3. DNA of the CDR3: TGTGCCAGCAGCAAAGAGAGTACGAGAACAGGGTCGTCTTGGGAGCAGTACTTC. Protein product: CASSKESTRTGSSWEQYF.

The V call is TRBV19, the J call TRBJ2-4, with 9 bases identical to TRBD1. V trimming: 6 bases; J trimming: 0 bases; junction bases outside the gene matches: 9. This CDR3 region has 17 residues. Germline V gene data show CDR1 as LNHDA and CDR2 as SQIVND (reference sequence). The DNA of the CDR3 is TGTGCCAGTAGCCCGGGACAGGGCAGACGAGCCAAAAACATTCAGTACTTC. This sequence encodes CASSPGQGRRAKNIQYF.

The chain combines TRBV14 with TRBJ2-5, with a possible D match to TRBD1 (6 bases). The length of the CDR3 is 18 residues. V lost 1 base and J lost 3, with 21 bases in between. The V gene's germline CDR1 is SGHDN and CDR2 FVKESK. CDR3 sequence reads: CASSQAETWTVVKETQYF. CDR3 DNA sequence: TGTGCCAGCAGCCAAGCGGAGACATGGACAGTCGTAAAAGAGACCCAGTACTTC.

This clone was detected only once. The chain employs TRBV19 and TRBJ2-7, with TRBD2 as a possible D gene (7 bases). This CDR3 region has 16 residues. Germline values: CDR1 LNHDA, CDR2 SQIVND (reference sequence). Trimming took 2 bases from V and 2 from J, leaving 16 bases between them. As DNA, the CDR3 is TGTGCCAGTAGTATAAGGGGGGGCGCACCTACCTACGAGCAGTACTTC. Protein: CASSIRGGAPTYEQYF.

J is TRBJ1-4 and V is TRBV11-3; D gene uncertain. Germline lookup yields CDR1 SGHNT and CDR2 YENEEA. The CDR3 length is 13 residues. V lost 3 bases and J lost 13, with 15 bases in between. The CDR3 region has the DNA TGTGCCAGCAGCTTTTTCAGTCCGGGAGGACTGTTTTTT. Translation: CASSFFSPGGLFF. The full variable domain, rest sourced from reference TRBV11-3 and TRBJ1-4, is EAGVVQSPRYKIIEKKQPVAFWCNPISGHNTLYWYLQNLGQGPELLIRYENEEAVDDSQLPKDRFSAERLKGVDSTLKIQPAELGDSAVYLCASSFFSPGGLFFGSGTQLSVL.

CDR3 protein: CASSRGQGLLDIQYF. CDR3 nucleotides: TGTGCCAGCAGCCGGGGACAAGGGTTGTTGGACATTCAGTACTTC. V gene TRBV3-1 (or the pseudogene TRBV3-2) combines with J gene TRBJ2-4; D is possibly TRBD1 (6 bases). The CDR3 sequence is 15 residues long. Trimming removed 4 bases from V and 8 bases from J, with 18 bases in between. CDR1 and CDR2 from the germline V gene are LGHDT and YNNKEL (reference sequence).

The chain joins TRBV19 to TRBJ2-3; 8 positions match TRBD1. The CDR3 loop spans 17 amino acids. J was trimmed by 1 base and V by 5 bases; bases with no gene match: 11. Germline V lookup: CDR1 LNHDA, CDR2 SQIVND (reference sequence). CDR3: CASSSGLTGDRTDTQYF. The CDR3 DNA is TGTGCCAGTAGTTCGGGATTGACAGGGGACCGCACAGATACGCAGTATTTT.

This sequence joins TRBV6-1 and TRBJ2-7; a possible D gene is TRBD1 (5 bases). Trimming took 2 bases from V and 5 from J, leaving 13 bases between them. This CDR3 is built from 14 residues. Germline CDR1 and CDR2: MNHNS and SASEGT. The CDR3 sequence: CASSELGRAHEQYF. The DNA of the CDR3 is TGTGCCAGCAGTGAATTGGGCAGGGCCCACGAGCAGTACTTC.

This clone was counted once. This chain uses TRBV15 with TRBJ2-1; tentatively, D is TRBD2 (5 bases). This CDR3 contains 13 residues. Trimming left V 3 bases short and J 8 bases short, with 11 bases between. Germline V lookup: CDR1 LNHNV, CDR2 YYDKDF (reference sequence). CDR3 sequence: CATSRVLVDEQFF. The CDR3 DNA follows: TGTGCCACCAGCAGGGTACTAGTCGATGAGCAGTTCTTC.

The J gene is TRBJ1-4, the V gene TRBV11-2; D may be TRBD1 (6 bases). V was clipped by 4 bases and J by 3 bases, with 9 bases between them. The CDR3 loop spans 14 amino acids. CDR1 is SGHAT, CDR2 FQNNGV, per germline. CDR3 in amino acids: CASSSTGANEKLFF. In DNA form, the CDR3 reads TGTGCCAGCAGCTCGACAGGAGCTAATGAAAAACTGTTTTTT.

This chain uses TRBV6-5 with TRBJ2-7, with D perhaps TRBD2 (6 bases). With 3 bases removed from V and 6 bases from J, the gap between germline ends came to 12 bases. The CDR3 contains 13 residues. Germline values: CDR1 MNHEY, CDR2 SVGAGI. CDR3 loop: CASSYSLGGEQYF. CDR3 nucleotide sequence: TGTGCCAGCAGTTATAGCCTCGGGGGCGAGCAGTACTTC.

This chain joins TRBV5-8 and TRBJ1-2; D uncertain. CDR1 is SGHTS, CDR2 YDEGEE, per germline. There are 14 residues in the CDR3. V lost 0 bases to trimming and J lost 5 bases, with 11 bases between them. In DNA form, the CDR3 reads TGTGCCAGCAGCTTGGCGCGGGTTACTTATGGCTACACCTTC. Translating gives CASSLARVTYGYTF.

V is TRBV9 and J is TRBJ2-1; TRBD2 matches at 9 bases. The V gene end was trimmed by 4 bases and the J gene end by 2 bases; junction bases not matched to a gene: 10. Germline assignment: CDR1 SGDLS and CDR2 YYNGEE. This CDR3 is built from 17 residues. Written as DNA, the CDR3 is TGTGCCAGCAGCTTATTCCAGCGGGAGGCTCCCTACAATGAGCAGTTCTTC. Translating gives CASSLFQREAPYNEQFF.

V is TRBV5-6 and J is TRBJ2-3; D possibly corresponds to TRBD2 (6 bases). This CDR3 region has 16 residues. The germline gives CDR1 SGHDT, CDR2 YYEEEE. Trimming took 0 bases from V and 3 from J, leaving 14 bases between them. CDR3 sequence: CASSLAGTGRTDTQYF. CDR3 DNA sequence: TGTGCCAGCAGCTTGGCGGGGACGGGGAGGACAGATACGCAGTATTTT.

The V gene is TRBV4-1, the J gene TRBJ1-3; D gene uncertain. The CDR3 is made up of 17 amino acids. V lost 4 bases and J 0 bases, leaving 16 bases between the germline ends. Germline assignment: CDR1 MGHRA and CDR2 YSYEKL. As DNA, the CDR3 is TGCGCCAGCAGCCCCCCAGGTACTGAGAGCTCTGGAAACACCATATATTTT. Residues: CASSPPGTESSGNTIYF.

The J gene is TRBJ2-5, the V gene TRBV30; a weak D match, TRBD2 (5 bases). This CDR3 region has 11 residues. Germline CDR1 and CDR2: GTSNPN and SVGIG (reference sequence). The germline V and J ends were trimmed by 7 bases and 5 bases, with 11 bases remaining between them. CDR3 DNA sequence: TGTGCCTCAACTAGTAGGGAGACCCAGTACTTC. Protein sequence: CASTSRETQYF.

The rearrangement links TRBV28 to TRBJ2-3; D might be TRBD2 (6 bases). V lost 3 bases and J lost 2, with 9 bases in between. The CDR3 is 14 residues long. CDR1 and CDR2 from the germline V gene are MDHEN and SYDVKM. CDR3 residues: CASSFGGTTDTQYF. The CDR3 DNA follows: TGTGCCAGCAGTTTCGGCGGGACCACAGATACGCAGTATTTT. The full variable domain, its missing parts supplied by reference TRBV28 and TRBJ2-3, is DVKVTQSSRYLVKRTGEKVFLECVQDMDHENMFWYRQDPGLGLRLIYFSYDVKMKEKGDIPEGYSVSREKKERFSLILESASTNQTSMYLCASSFGGTTDTQYFGPGTRLTVL.

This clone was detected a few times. This CDR3 is CASSEVAGLAGRPSYNEQFF. CDR3 nucleotides: TGTGCCAGCAGTGAGGTCGCGGGACTAGCGGGGCGCCCCTCCTACAATGAGCAGTTCTTC. The chain joins TRBV6-4 to TRBJ2-1; the match to TRBD2 covers 13 bases. The CDR3 covers 20 residues. V lost 3 bases and J lost 0; bases outside the gene matches: 11. Germline-derived CDR1 and CDR2 are MRHNA and SNTAGT.

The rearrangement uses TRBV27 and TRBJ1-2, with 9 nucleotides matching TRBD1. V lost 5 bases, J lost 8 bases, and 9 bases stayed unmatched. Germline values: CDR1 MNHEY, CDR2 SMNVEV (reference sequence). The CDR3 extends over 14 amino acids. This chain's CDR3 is CASSPGTGWDGYTF. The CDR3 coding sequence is TGTGCCAGCAGTCCAGGGACAGGGTGGGACGGCTACACCTTC.